This record covers a single T cell receptor (beta chain). The data stem from a study of blood T cell repertoires in COVID-19. Study summary: The United States, Italy and Spain provided the acute and convalescent COVID-19 samples. In each case, the material was cDNA or gDNA derived from T cells, B-cell-depleted T cells, or PBMCs.

Germline V lookup: CDR1 SGHRS, CDR2 YFSETQ. Trimming cost V 0 bases and J 5 bases, with 12 bases left between them. The CDR3 has 15 residues. Original analysis: For nucleated cells, counts were estimated from reference gene primer amplification. Profiled with immunoSEQ multiplex PCR; TCRdb holds only in-frame clones, not every one. The D gene and trimming were derived from the DNA, and the V and J assignments and clone size from that table. The table has fewer than 150,000 clones, about 85% seen once. Sequenced: peripheral blood. The TCR sequence derives from a human donor in a cohort sampled during active COVID-19. The V and J genes are TRBV5-1 and TRBJ2-1; D is possibly TRBD2 (5 bases). The CDR3, as DNA: TGCGCCAGCAGCTTGGAAGTGACTACCCACAATGAGCAGTTCTTC. Protein product: CASSLEVTTHNEQFF.